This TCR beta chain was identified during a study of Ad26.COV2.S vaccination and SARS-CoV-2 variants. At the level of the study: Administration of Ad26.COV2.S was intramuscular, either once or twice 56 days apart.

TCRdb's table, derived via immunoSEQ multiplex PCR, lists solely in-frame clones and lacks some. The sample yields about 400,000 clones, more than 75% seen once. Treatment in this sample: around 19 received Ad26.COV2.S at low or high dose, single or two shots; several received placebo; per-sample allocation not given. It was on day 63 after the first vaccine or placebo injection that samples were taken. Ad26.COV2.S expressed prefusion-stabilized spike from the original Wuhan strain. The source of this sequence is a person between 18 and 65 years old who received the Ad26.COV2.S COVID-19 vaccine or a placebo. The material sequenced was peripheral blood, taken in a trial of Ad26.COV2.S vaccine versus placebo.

The CDR3 coding sequence is TGTGCCAGTAGTATAGTAACGGGGTCCTACAATGAGCAGTTCTTC. The encoded protein is CASSIVTGSYNEQFF. V usage is TRBV19 and J usage is TRBJ2-1, with D possibly matching TRBD2 (5 bases). Germline values: CDR1 LNHDA, CDR2 SQIVND (reference sequence). V gave up 1 base and J gave up 1 base, with 8 bases separating them. The CDR3 runs to 15 residues.